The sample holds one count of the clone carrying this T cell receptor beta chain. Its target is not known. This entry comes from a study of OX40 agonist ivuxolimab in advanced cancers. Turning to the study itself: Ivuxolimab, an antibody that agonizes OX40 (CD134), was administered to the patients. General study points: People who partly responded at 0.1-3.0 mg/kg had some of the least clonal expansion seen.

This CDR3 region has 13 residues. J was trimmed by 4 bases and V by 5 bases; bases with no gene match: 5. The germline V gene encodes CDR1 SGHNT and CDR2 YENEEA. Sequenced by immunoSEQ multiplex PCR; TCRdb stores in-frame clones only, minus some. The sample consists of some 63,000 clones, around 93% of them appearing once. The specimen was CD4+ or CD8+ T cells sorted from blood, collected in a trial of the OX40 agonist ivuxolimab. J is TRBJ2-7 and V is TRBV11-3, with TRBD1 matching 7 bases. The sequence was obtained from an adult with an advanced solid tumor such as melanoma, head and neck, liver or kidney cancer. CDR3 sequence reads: CASSHGTAYEQYF. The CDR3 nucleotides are TGTGCCAGCAGCCACGGGACAGCATACGAGCAGTACTTC.